The source of this T cell receptor (beta chain) is a study of blood T cell repertoires in COVID-19. Study information: Samples representing acute and convalescent COVID-19 were sourced from the United States, Italy and Spain. Sources were T cells, B-cell-depleted T cells, or PBMCs; the material itself was cDNA or gDNA.

Germline CDR1 LGHDT, CDR2 YNNKEL (reference sequence). V lost 5 bases, J lost 7 bases, and 5 bases stayed unmatched. The CDR3 totals 14 residues. Study processing details: Estimation of nucleated cell counts was performed using reference gene primer amplification. Clones were read by immunoSEQ multiplex PCR, and TCRdb kept only the in-frame ones, dropping some. V, J and clone size derive from that table, while D and trimming were established from the DNA sequence. In the table there are about 150,000 clones, more than 75% of which are singletons. This sequence joins TRBV3-1 (or the pseudogene TRBV3-2) and TRBJ1-6, with TRBD1 matching 7 bases. Specimen: peripheral blood. The sequence came from a man in his sixties with active or convalescent COVID-19. This CDR3 is CASSSGTVNSPLHF. CDR3 bases: TGTGCCAGCAGCTCCGGGACAGTAAATTCACCCCTCCACTTT.